This is a list of T cell receptor beta chains from one sample in a study of blood T cell repertoires in COVID-19. Some clones are missing from TCRdb's copy, which holds only in-frame ones; the method was immunoSEQ multiplex PCR. In the table there are 55,000 to 75,000 clones, approximately 84% of which are singletons. Source material: peripheral blood. The source is a man in his 60s with COVID-19, enrolled during active disease. CDR3s include the opening cysteine and the closing phenylalanine or tryptophan. The order of the fields is D gene, V gene, CDR3 protein. D genes are given only for firm matches.

D: NA
V: TRBV2
CDR3: CASSEVTANTEAFF

D: NA
V: TRBV19
CDR3: CASSIGVYNEQFF

D: NA
V: TRBV4-1
CDR3: CASSLNPGQSGSYTF

D: NA
V: TRBV5-1
CDR3: CASSFDGGSYGYTF

D: NA
V: TRBV7-9
CDR3: CASSSQGYEQYF

D: TRBD1
V: TRBV27
CDR3: CASSRADRGTDEKLFF

D: TRBD2
V: TRBV27
CDR3: CATVRTSGGGTQYF

D: NA
V: TRBV28
CDR3: CASSLAKTGRDEQFF

D: NA
V: TRBV2
CDR3: CASTGEFGGYTF

D: NA
V: TRBV20-1
CDR3: CSASRRSQETQYF

D: TRBD1
V: TRBV5-1
CDR3: CASSFAGQGANYGYTF

D: NA
V: TRBV6-5
CDR3: CASSPAGDRHTEAFF

D: TRBD1
V: TRBV10-1
CDR3: CASSVDRAATGELFF

D: TRBD2
V: TRBV24-1
CDR3: CATSDLGGGSSYNEQFF

D: TRBD1
V: TRBV24-1
CDR3: CATSETGTGRTGELFF

D: NA
V: TRBV7-9
CDR3: CASSLSAGHNQPQHF

D: TRBD1
V: TRBV19
CDR3: CASSMGQGYRDIQYF

D: NA
V: TRBV7-9
CDR3: CASTPLLGAGNTEAFF

D: TRBD1
V: TRBV11-2
CDR3: CASSLPQGIGTEAFF

D: TRBD2
V: TRBV24-1
CDR3: CATSDSGERGSTDTQYF